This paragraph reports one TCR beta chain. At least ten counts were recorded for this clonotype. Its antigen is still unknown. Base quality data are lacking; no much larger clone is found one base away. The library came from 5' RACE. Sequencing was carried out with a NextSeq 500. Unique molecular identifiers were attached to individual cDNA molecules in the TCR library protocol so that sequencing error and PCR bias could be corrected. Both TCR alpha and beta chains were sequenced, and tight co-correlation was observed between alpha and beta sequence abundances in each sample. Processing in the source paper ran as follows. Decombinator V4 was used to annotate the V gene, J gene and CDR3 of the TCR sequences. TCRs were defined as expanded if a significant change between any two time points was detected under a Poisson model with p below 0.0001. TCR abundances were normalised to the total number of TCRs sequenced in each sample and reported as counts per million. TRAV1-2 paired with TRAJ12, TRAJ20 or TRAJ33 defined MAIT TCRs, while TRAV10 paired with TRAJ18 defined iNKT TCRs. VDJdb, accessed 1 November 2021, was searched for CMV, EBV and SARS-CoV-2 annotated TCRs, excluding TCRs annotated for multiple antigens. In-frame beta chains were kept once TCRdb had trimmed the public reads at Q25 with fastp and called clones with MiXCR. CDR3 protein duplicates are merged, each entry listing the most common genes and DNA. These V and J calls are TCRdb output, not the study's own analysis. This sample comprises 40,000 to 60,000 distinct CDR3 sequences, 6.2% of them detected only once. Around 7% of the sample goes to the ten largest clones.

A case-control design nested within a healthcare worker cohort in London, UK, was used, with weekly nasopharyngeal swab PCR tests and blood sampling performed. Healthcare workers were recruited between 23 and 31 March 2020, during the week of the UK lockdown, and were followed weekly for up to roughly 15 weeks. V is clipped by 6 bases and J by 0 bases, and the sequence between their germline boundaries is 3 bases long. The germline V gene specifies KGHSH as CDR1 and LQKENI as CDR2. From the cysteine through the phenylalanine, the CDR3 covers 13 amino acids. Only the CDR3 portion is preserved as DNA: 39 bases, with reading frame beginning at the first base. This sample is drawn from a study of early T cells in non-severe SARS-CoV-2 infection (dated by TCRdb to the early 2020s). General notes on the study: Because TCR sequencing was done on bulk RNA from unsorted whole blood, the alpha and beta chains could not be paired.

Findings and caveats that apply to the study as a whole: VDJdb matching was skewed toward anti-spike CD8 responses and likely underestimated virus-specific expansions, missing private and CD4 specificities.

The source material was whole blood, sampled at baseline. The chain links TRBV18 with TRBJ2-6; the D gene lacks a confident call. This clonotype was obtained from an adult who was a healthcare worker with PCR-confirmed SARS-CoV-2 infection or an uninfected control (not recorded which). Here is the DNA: TGTGCCAGCTCTCTCTCTGGGGCCAACGTCCTGACTTTC. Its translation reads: CASSLSGANVLTF.